This section outlines one TCR beta chain sequence together with its context. This specimen comes from a study of technical replicates of blood from a few donors. Measured with immunoSEQ multiplex PCR; TCRdb has only the in-frame clones, and not every one. The profile shows approximately 69,000 clones, 88% of them singletons. This CDR3 has 15 amino acids. From germline, CDR1 is ENHRY and CDR2 SYGVKD. The V end was cut by 0 bases, the J end by 3 bases, with 12 bases between. The TCR comes from a human donor in good health. Some clones in this sample may be carry-over from other donors' samples. The chain has TRBV10-3 and TRBJ2-7; D possibly corresponds to TRBD1 (5 bases). What was sequenced was PBMCs. The CDR3, as DNA: TGTGCCATCAGTGAGTCCAGACAGCTGTACTACGAGCAGTACTTC. It translates to CAISESRQLYYEQYF.